This T cell receptor beta chain appears in the sequencing data of a study of blood T cell repertoires in COVID-19. Study background: Samples taken during acute and convalescent COVID-19 were collected in the United States, Italy and Spain.

Profiling relied on immunoSEQ multiplex PCR, and the TCRdb table lists in-frame clones only, not all of them. Among a few hundred thousand clones listed, nearly 90% were seen once. This CDR3 is built from 11 residues. Trimming stripped 6 bases from V and 5 bases from J, with 5 bases between. Per the germline V gene, CDR1 is SGHAT and CDR2 is FQNNGV. Cohort assignment relied on participant-reported clinical history. The origin of this receptor is a woman in her thirties who had recovered from COVID-19. The sequenced sample was PBMCs or T cells enriched from blood (not recorded which). The chain uses TRBV11-2 and TRBJ1-5; D is undetermined. CDR3 sequence: CASSSYQPQHF. In DNA form, the CDR3 reads TGTGCCAGCAGTTCATATCAGCCCCAGCATTTT.